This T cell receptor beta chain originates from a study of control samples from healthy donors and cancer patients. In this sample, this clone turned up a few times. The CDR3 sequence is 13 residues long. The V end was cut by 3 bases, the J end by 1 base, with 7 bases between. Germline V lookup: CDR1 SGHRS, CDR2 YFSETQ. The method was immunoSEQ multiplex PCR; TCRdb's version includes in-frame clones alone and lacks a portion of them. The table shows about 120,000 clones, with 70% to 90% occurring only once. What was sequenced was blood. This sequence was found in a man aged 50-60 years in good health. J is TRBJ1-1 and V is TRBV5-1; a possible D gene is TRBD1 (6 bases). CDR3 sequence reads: CASSSQGNTEAFF. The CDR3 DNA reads TGCGCCAGCAGCTCACAGGGGAACACTGAAGCTTTCTTT.